Reported below is one T cell receptor beta chain. No antigen is known for it. This sample stems from a study of cytomegalovirus exposure and HLA in healthy donors. The wider study: Previous work identified 120 million or so unique TCR beta sequences from approximately 190 million T cells.

The study's findings and limits: In a later analysis, a genetic analysis reported fewer productive-TCR N-insertions in an Asian-associated ancestry cluster than the cohort average.

PCR was performed using 60 Vbeta and 13 Jbeta primers. This table comes from immunoSEQ multiplex PCR, and its TCRdb copy is limited to in-frame clones, with some not included. The repertoire includes 100,000 to 150,000 clones, 72% of them detected once, and approximately 3.8% sits in the top ten. This CDR3 has 15 residues. V lost 5 bases and J lost 1; bases outside the gene matches: 3. Germline V CDR1 and CDR2: LNHDA, SQIVND (reference sequence). Each donor was nominally healthy when sampled (though unrecorded immune exposures were likely). This chain links TRBV19 with TRBJ2-3; 10 bases are shared with TRBD1. The clonotype comes from a young man in good health and CMV-seronegative. Material: PBMCs. CDR3: CASSPGQGGTDTQYF. As DNA, the CDR3 is TGTGCCAGTAGTCCCGGACAGGGGGGCACAGATACGCAGTATTTT.